The 32 T cell receptor beta chains in this list originate from one sample, sequenced in a study of T cell responses to AZD1222 COVID-19 vaccine. Measured with immunoSEQ multiplex PCR; TCRdb has only the in-frame clones, and not every one. Altogether 110,000 to 150,000 clones are present, roughly nine tenths being singletons, with the ten largest covering 1.5% to 2%. Sequenced here: peripheral blood, sampled on day 0 of AZD1222 vaccination. Receptor source: an adult in good health.

V and J are TRBV6-5 and TRBJ1-2, with a tentative D call TRBD1 (6 bases). CDR1 and CDR2 (germline): MNHEY, SVGAGI. The V gene lost 2 bases and the J gene lost 2 bases, with 15 bases spanning the gap. This CDR3 spans 16 amino acids. The CDR3: CASSYPRGAGNYGYTF. In DNA, the CDR3 is TGTGCCAGCAGTTACCCCCGGGGGGCTGGCAACTATGGCTACACCTTC.

The rearrangement links TRBV5-1 to TRBJ1-4, with a tentative D call TRBD1 (6 bases). The CDR3 runs to 16 residues. CDR1 and CDR2 from the germline V gene are SGHRS and YFSETQ. The V end was cut by 3 bases, the J end by 0 bases, with 12 bases between. As DNA, the CDR3 is TGCGCCAGCAGCTCGACGACAGGCACAACTAATGAAAAACTGTTTTTT. Its protein product is CASSSTTGTTNEKLFF.

The genes are TRBV7-2 and TRBJ2-5, with 15 bases that match TRBD2. This CDR3 has 16 amino acids. The junction had 4 bases not matched to a gene; V was cut back by 6 bases and J by 2 bases. From germline, CDR1 is SGHTA and CDR2 FQGNSA. The CDR3 is CASRPGTSGGQETQYF. The CDR3 DNA reads as TGTGCCAGCAGGCCCGGGACTAGCGGGGGGCAAGAGACCCAGTACTTC. The whole variable domain, filled in from reference TRBV7-2 and TRBJ2-5, reads GAGVSQSPSNKVTEKGKDVELRCDPISGHTALYWYRQSLGQGLEFLIYFQGNSAPDKSGLPSDRFSAERTGGSVSTLTIQRTQQEDSAVYLCASRPGTSGGQETQYFGPGTRLLVL.

This chain links TRBV5-5 with TRBJ2-3, with D possibly TRBD2 on 6 matching bases. Trimming removed 0 bases from V and 5 bases from J, with 13 bases in between. Germline values: CDR1 SGHKS, CDR2 YYEKEE (reference sequence). The CDR3 covers 15 residues. The CDR3 nucleotides read TGTGCCAGCAGCTTGGCTTCCGGGGGAGGAGATACGCAGTATTTT. Protein: CASSLASGGGDTQYF.

The chain recombines TRBV5-1 with TRBJ1-5, with 7 nucleotides matching TRBD1. CDR3 length equals 15 residues. The V gene's germline CDR1 is SGHRS and CDR2 YFSETQ. V dropped 4 bases and J dropped 7; count of bases not matched to a gene: 11. CDR3 region: CASSPDAGGHQPQHF. Written as DNA, the CDR3 is TGCGCCAGCAGCCCGGACGCAGGGGGTCACCAGCCCCAGCATTTT.

The chain carries TRBV14 and TRBJ1-3; D gene unclear. Trimming pared 1 base from V and 2 bases from J, leaving 9 bases between. The CDR3 runs 15 residues. Germline CDR1 and CDR2: SGHDN and FVKESK. The CDR3 is CASSQVGRAGNTIYF. For the CDR3, the DNA is TGTGCCAGCAGCCAAGTGGGTCGTGCTGGAAACACCATATATTTT.

This rearrangement joins TRBV11-2 to TRBJ2-2; D unclear. There are 14 residues in the CDR3. V lost 4 bases, J lost 1 base, and 7 bases lay in between. From germline, CDR1 is SGHAT and CDR2 FQNNGV. CDR3: CASSSAGNTGELFF. The CDR3, as DNA: TGTGCCAGCAGCTCCGCAGGGAACACCGGGGAGCTGTTTTTT.

This chain links TRBV10-3 with TRBJ2-5, with 8 nucleotides matching TRBD2. The length of the CDR3 is 15 residues. Trimming at V came to 11 bases and at J to 1 base, leaving 12 bases not matched to a gene. Germline values: CDR1 ENHRY, CDR2 SYGVKD. CDR3 residues: CAVATGGAFQETQYF. The CDR3 bases are TGTGCCGTAGCCACCGGGGGGGCATTCCAAGAGACCCAGTACTTC.

This chain joins TRBV28 and TRBJ2-5; 12 bases are shared with TRBD2. In germline, CDR1 is MDHEN, CDR2 SYDVKM. The V and J ends lost 4 bases and 1 base, in that order; junction bases with no gene match: 4. CDR3 length: 16 residues. Here the CDR3 DNA reads TGTGCCAGCAGTTCCCTAGCGGGGGGGCCCCAAGAGACCCAGTACTTC. Its protein product is CASSSLAGGPQETQYF.

The V call is TRBV6-6, the J call TRBJ1-6; D remains unclear. CDR1 and CDR2 from the germline V gene are MNHNY and SVGAGI (reference sequence). Trimming shortened V by 6 bases and J by 3 bases, and 6 bases separated the two germline ends. The CDR3 consists of 13 residues. The CDR3 loop reads CASRPSYNSPLHF. As DNA, the CDR3 is TGTGCCAGCAGACCCAGCTATAATTCACCCCTCCACTTT.

The gene calls are TRBV3-1 (or the pseudogene TRBV3-2) and TRBJ2-7, with no clear D. The germline V gene encodes CDR1 LGHDT and CDR2 YNNKEL (reference sequence). The CDR3 runs to 12 residues. The V and J ends lost 0 bases and 6 bases respectively, with 6 bases between them. Here the CDR3 reads CASSQESTEQYF. CDR3 nucleotide sequence: TGTGCCAGCAGCCAAGAGTCGACCGAGCAGTACTTC.

CDR3 amino acids: CASSPGTGGALETQYF. CDR3 DNA: TGTGCCAGCTCACCAGGGACAGGGGGCGCTTTGGAGACCCAGTACTTC. The chain uses TRBV18 and TRBJ2-5; 12 bases map to TRBD1. J lost 5 bases, V lost 2 bases, and 6 bases had no gene match. CDR1 and CDR2 (germline): KGHSH, LQKENI. The CDR3 spans 16 residues.

The chain couples TRBV7-6 to TRBJ2-3, with TRBD2 matching 14 bases. Germline V gene lookup returns CDR1 SGHVS and CDR2 FNYEAQ. This CDR3 spans 16 amino acids. V gave up 5 bases and J gave up 3 bases; unmatched junction bases: 4. CDR3 sequence (DNA): TGTGCCAGCAGCCAGACTAGCGGGGGGGTTACAGATACGCAGTATTTT. Protein: CASSQTSGGVTDTQYF.

The sample holds one count of this clone. Other nucleotide sequences in the sample specify the same CDR3. The chain has TRBV4-3 and TRBJ1-6; D is unclear. The CDR3 is made up of 14 amino acids. In germline, CDR1 is LGHNA, CDR2 YSLEER. Trimming removed 0 bases from V and 10 bases from J, with 10 bases in between. CDR3 amino acids: CASSQDRGGSPLHF. The CDR3 nucleotides are TGCGCCAGCAGCCAAGATCGGGGTGGATCACCCCTCCACTTT.

Written as DNA, the CDR3 is TGTGCCAGCAGGAAGGGAACCTCCACAGATACGCAGTATTTT. Its protein product is CASRKGTSTDTQYF. V and J are TRBV5-4 and TRBJ2-3; D is unclear. V was cut by 5 bases and J by 2 bases, with 12 bases left in between. Germline V gives CDR1 SGHNT, CDR2 YYREEE (reference sequence). The CDR3 contains 14 residues.

The chain employs TRBV14 and TRBJ1-3, with D perhaps TRBD1 (6 bases). This CDR3 has 15 residues. Trimming removed 1 base from V and 4 bases from J, with 11 bases in between. Germline V gene data show CDR1 as SGHDN and CDR2 as FVKESK. DNA of the CDR3: TGTGCCAGCAGCCAAGGGACAGTTGGAGGAAACACCATATATTTT. Amino acid sequence: CASSQGTVGGNTIYF.

The genes are TRBV19 and TRBJ2-7, with D tentatively TRBD2 (5 bases). The ends were cut back, 0 bases at V and 4 bases at J, with 7 bases in the middle. Germline CDR1 LNHDA, CDR2 SQIVND (reference sequence). The CDR3 is 13 amino acids. In nucleotides, the CDR3 is TGTGCCAGTAGTATAGACCGGGAATACGAGCAGTACTTC. It translates to CASSIDREYEQYF.

The chain uses TRBV7-9 and TRBJ2-7; the D gene could be TRBD1 or TRBD2 (5 bases each). With 1 base removed from V and 9 bases from J, the gap between germline ends came to 13 bases. CDR3 length equals 13 residues. Germline assignment: CDR1 SEHNR and CDR2 FQNEAQ (reference sequence). CDR3 bases: TGTGCCAGCAGCTTAGGGGGGAAGGACGGGCAGTACTTC. This sequence encodes CASSLGGKDGQYF.

The chain combines TRBV5-6 with TRBJ2-7, with 11 bases aligning to TRBD1. This CDR3 contains 15 residues. V gave up 4 bases and J gave up 3 bases; unmatched junction bases: 6. The germline gives CDR1 SGHDT, CDR2 YYEEEE. The CDR3 DNA is TGTGCCAGCAGCGACTCCGGGACAGGGGGCTACGAGCAGTACTTC. The encoded protein is CASSDSGTGGYEQYF.

This chain joins TRBV6-2 or TRBV6-3 and TRBJ2-1; 8 bases fit TRBD2. The trim removed 7 bases at V and 2 bases at J, leaving 7 bases unmatched. The CDR3 is 15 amino acids. From germline, CDR1 is MNHEY and CDR2 SVGEGT. The CDR3 is CASTPGGVAYNEQFF. CDR3 coding DNA: TGTGCCAGCACCCCGGGAGGGGTTGCCTACAATGAGCAGTTCTTC.

This clone was counted a few times. V gene TRBV5-6 combines with J gene TRBJ1-5; D unclear. The germline gives CDR1 SGHDT, CDR2 YYEEEE. There are 12 residues in the CDR3. The ends were cut back, 3 bases at V and 7 bases at J, with 8 bases in the middle. The CDR3 DNA reads as TGTGCCAGCAGCTCCATGGAGCAGCCCCAGCATTTT. Protein sequence: CASSSMEQPQHF.

This chain connects TRBV7-2 to TRBJ2-4; either TRBD1 or TRBD2 may fit D (7 bases each). V shed 5 bases and J shed 2 bases, with 13 bases lying between them. Germline V lookup: CDR1 SGHTA, CDR2 FQGNSA. The CDR3 has 15 residues. As DNA, the CDR3 is TGTGCCAGCAGCCAGGGGGGGGCTTCCAAAAACATTCAGTACTTC. Protein product: CASSQGGASKNIQYF.

A note on this clone: The junction and the germline gene differ at one end; a read error may be behind it. The chain couples TRBV6-5 to TRBJ2-7; no clear D. Germline CDR1 is MNHEY and CDR2 is SVGAGI. This CDR3 is 11 amino acids long. The DNA for the CDR3 is TGTGCCAGCAGTTACTCCCACGAGCAGTACTTC. It encodes CASSYSHEQYF.

The chain joins TRBV10-3 to TRBJ1-5; D may be TRBD1 (6 bases). Germline V gene sequence: CDR1 ENHRY, CDR2 SYGVKD. Trimming removed 8 bases at V and 8 bases at J, with 10 bases between. The CDR3 is 11 amino acids. This CDR3 is CAIGGGEPQHF. The CDR3 DNA reads as TGTGCCATCGGAGGGGGAGAGCCCCAGCATTTT.

This sequence joins TRBV5-1 and TRBJ2-7; D not certain. The CDR3 has 15 amino acids. V was trimmed by 0 bases and J by 2 bases, leaving 12 bases between them. Looked up from germline, CDR1 is SGHRS and CDR2 is YFSETQ. CDR3 sequence: CASSLGALGTYEQYF. CDR3 DNA: TGCGCCAGCAGCTTGGGGGCGCTGGGAACCTACGAGCAGTACTTC.

This rearrangement joins TRBV7-2 to TRBJ1-1, with D unresolved. The CDR3 spans 13 residues. Deletions cut 2 bases from V and 6 bases from J, with 10 bases between. Germline assignment: CDR1 SGHTA and CDR2 FQGNSA. The CDR3 bases are TGTGCCAGCAGCTTACCCGGGCGGGCTGAAGCTTTCTTT. It codes for CASSLPGRAEAFF.

V gene TRBV6-1 combines with J gene TRBJ1-1, with D unresolved. Trimming left V 2 bases short and J 3 bases short, with 10 bases between. The germline CDR1 and CDR2 sequences are MNHNS and SASEGT. The CDR3 sequence is 14 residues long. The CDR3 sequence: CASSETWGDTEAFF. The DNA of the CDR3 is TGTGCCAGCAGTGAAACGTGGGGAGACACTGAAGCTTTCTTT.

The J gene is TRBJ2-7, the V gene TRBV5-4; 7 bases align to TRBD1. Trimming at V came to 4 bases and at J to 0 bases, leaving 4 bases not matched to a gene. Looked up from germline, CDR1 is SGHNT and CDR2 is YYREEE (reference sequence). The CDR3 consists of 14 residues. In DNA form, the CDR3 reads TGTGCCAGCAGCGTCGACAGGGCCTCCTACGAGCAGTACTTC. Residues: CASSVDRASYEQYF.

The chain recombines TRBV18 with TRBJ1-6; unclear D gene. Germline assignment: CDR1 KGHSH and CDR2 LQKENI. V lost 6 bases, J lost 0 bases, and 9 bases lay in between. This CDR3 has 15 amino acids. The DNA of the CDR3 is TGTGCCAGCTCGCAGGACTACTCCTATAATTCACCCCTCCACTTT. Its translation is CASSQDYSYNSPLHF.

The CDR3 DNA sequence: TGTGCCAGCAGCCAGGGGCTCCTCTATGGCTACACCTTC. Residues: CASSQGLLYGYTF. This chain links TRBV3-1 (or the pseudogene TRBV3-2) with TRBJ1-2; weak D call: TRBD1 (5 bases). Germline CDR1 reads LGHDT; CDR2 reads YNNKEL (reference sequence). The CDR3 runs to 13 residues. V gave up 3 bases and J gave up 4 bases, with 9 bases separating them.

The chain has TRBV11-1 and TRBJ1-2; TRBD1 might be the D (6 bases). In germline, CDR1 is SGHAT, CDR2 FQDESV (reference sequence). V was shortened by 2 bases and J by 8 bases, with 9 bases between the two germline ends. The CDR3 is 12 amino acids. Written as DNA, the CDR3 is TGTGCCAGCAGCTTAACAGGGAGAGGCTACACCTTC. Translating gives CASSLTGRGYTF.

V and J are TRBV27 and TRBJ2-7; 8 nucleotides match TRBD1. V lost 5 bases to trimming and J lost 9 bases; unmatched junction nucleotides: 9. This CDR3 spans 13 amino acids. The V gene's germline CDR1 is MNHEY and CDR2 SMNVEV (reference sequence). CDR3 nucleotides: TGTGCCAGCAGTAGCAGGATAGGGACAGGGCAGTACTTC. This gives the protein CASSSRIGTGQYF.